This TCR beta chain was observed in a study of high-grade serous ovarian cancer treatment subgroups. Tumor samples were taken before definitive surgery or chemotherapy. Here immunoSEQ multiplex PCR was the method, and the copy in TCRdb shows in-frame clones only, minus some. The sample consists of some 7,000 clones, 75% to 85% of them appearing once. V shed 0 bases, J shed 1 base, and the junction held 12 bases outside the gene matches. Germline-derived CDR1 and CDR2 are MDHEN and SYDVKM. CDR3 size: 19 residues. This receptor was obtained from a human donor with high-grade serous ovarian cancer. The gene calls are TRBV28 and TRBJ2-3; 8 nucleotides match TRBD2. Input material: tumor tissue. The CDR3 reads CASSLWGIGREVGTDTQYF. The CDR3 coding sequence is TGTGCCAGCAGTTTATGGGGGATAGGGCGGGAGGTGGGCACAGATACGCAGTATTTT.